The 16 T cell receptor beta chains reported below all come from one sample, sequenced in a study of post-analysis software for immune sequencing data. These receptors are not linked to any known antigen. The library was made from cDNA and included unique molecular identifiers. MiXCR, applied by TCRdb to the PCR reads, yields one record per CDR3 protein. The repertoire holds hundreds of thousands of distinct CDR3 sequences, with approximately 60% as singletons. Broader study findings: Five or six TRBV segments were more frequent in patients than controls; TRBV5-6, TRBV5-1 and TRBV20-1 belonged to this group.

Sequencing input: blood. These receptors originate from a girl aged 2 to 10 with multiple sclerosis.

The CDR3 coding sequence is TGTGCCAGCCAACTGGGTGTATCGTACGATGAGCAGTTCTTC. This encodes CASQLGVSYDEQFF. The J gene is TRBJ2-1, the V gene TRBV7-2; D uncertain. Germline V gives CDR1 SGHTA, CDR2 FQGNSA. This CDR3 region has 14 residues. V lost 8 bases to trimming and J lost 8 bases, with 19 bases between them.

Concerning this clonotype: It is likely a read error, because the conserved phenylalanine at the end of the CDR3 is missing. CDR3 coding DNA: TGTGCCAGCAGCTTGGCCAGGGGGGGCTACGAGCAGTACTGC. This sequence encodes CASSLARGGYEQYC. The chain carries TRBV11-2 and TRBJ2-7, with D perhaps being TRBD1 or TRBD2 (7 bases each). Looked up from germline, CDR1 is SGHAT and CDR2 is FQNNGV. The CDR3 spans 14 residues. V was cut by 3 bases and J by 3 bases, with 12 bases left in between.

This clonotype showed up just a few times. The J gene is TRBJ2-1, the V gene TRBV10-3; tentative D call: TRBD1 (5 bases). V gave up 6 bases and J gave up 7 bases, with 13 bases separating them. The germline V gene encodes CDR1 ENHRY and CDR2 SYGVKD. The CDR3 is 13 residues long. The CDR3 is CAIRTDVLNEQFF. The CDR3, as DNA: TGTGCCATCAGGACAGATGTGTTGAATGAGCAGTTCTTC.

The V and J genes are TRBV20-1 and TRBJ2-7; 10 positions match TRBD1. The germline V gene has CDR1 DFQATT and CDR2 SNEGSKA (reference sequence). This CDR3 is 16 amino acids long. Trimming removed 0 bases from V and 2 bases from J; junction bases left unmatched: 7. The CDR3 loop is CSARDPGTGDPYEQYF. The CDR3 DNA reads as TGCAGTGCTAGAGACCCCGGGACAGGGGACCCCTACGAGCAGTACTTC.

This clonotype was detected once. This chain uses TRBV7-9 with TRBJ2-1; D might be TRBD2 (5 bases). The germline V gene encodes CDR1 SEHNR and CDR2 FQNEAQ (reference sequence). V was trimmed by 7 bases and J by 0 bases, leaving 13 bases between them. The CDR3 contains 15 residues. This CDR3 reads CASTSGFTSYNEQFF. CDR3 DNA sequence: TGTGCCAGCACCTCGGGGTTTACCTCCTACAATGAGCAGTTCTTC.

The rearrangement joins TRBV25-1 to TRBJ2-7, with TRBD2 identical over 7 bases. The end of the DNA aligns better with TRBJ2-5, so the J call may be wrong. The CDR3 loop spans 13 amino acids. Germline V gene sequence: CDR1 MGHDK, CDR2 SYGVNS. The CDR3 DNA is TGTGCCAGCAGTGAAGGGGAGGGGGAGACCCAGTACTTC. This sequence encodes CASSEGEGETQYF.

The chain employs TRBV29-1 and TRBJ2-1; D unresolved. The CDR3 runs to 11 residues. Germline V gene data show CDR1 as SQVTM and CDR2 as ANQGSEA. V gave up 3 bases and J gave up 5 bases, with 5 bases separating them. CDR3: CSVDPNNEQFF. The CDR3 nucleotides read TGCAGCGTTGACCCCAACAATGAGCAGTTCTTC.

This clonotype has a handful of counts. This rearrangement joins TRBV28 to TRBJ2-3; D remains unclear. This CDR3 comprises 15 residues. Trimming stripped 5 bases from V and 1 base from J, with 13 bases between. The germline V gene has CDR1 MDHEN and CDR2 SYDVKM. The CDR3 DNA reads as TGTGCCAGCAGTGGAAGTTGGAGCGGCACAGATACGCAGTATTTT. Its protein is CASSGSWSGTDTQYF.

The rearrangement joins TRBV6-5 to TRBJ2-7; D is unclear. Germline CDR1 MNHEY, CDR2 SVGAGI. Trimming stripped 6 bases from V and 0 bases from J, with 9 bases between. The CDR3 is 13 residues long. Here the CDR3 reads CASRSLSSYEQYF. The CDR3 DNA sequence: TGTGCCAGCAGGTCCTTGAGCTCCTACGAGCAGTACTTC.

This clonotype was found many times. One junction end disagrees with the germline gene, perhaps due to a read error. The chain recombines TRBV12-3 or TRBV12-4 with TRBJ2-7, with 7 bases matching TRBD1. This CDR3 region has 13 residues. DNA of the CDR3: TGCGCCAGCAGCCCCGGGACAGCCTACGAGCAGTACTTC. Translation: CASSPGTAYEQYF.

This chain connects TRBV11-2 to TRBJ1-2; D is uncertain. The CDR3 loop spans 13 amino acids. With 3 bases removed from V and 8 bases from J, the gap between germline ends came to 13 bases. Germline V gives CDR1 SGHAT, CDR2 FQNNGV. CDR3 sequence: CASSFSAIGGYTF. CDR3 DNA sequence: TGTGCCAGCAGCTTCAGCGCCATAGGAGGCTACACCTTC.

V is TRBV7-9 and J is TRBJ2-3; TRBD2 is a possible D gene (5 bases). The CDR3 length is 15 residues. Germline V lookup: CDR1 SEHNR, CDR2 FQNEAQ (reference sequence). V lost 5 bases and J 2 bases, leaving 14 bases between the germline ends. The CDR3 sequence is CASSLEGPPTDTQYF. The CDR3, as DNA: TGTGCCAGCAGCCTCGAGGGCCCCCCCACAGATACGCAGTATTTT. Full variable domain (remainder filled in from reference TRBV7-9 and TRBJ2-3): DTGVSQNPRHKITKRGQNVTFRCDPISEHNRLYWYRQTLGQGPEFLTYFQNEAQLEKSRLLSDRFSAERPKGSFSTLEIQRTEQGDSAMYLCASSLEGPPTDTQYFGPGTRLTVL.

This clonotype was picked up a small number of times. The rearrangement uses TRBV29-1 and TRBJ2-6; no clear D. V dropped 7 bases and J dropped 4 bases, with 8 bases sitting between them. The CDR3 spans 12 residues. The V gene's germline CDR1 is SQVTM and CDR2 ANQGSEA. CDR3 sequence: CSAETGANVLTF. In DNA, the CDR3 is TGCAGCGCTGAGACAGGGGCCAACGTCCTGACTTTC.

In its sample, this clonotype was seen a few times. The J gene is TRBJ2-7, the V gene TRBV28, with TRBD2 matching 7 bases. Looked up from germline, CDR1 is MDHEN and CDR2 is SYDVKM. The CDR3 sequence is 11 residues long. Trimming cost V 5 bases and J 6 bases; bases outside gene matches: 1. The CDR3 reads CASSRTSEQYF. CDR3 coding DNA: TGTGCCAGCAGTAGGACTAGCGAGCAGTACTTC.

The gene calls are TRBV4-1 and TRBJ2-1, with D possibly TRBD2 on 6 matching bases. CDR3 length equals 15 residues. From germline, CDR1 is MGHRA and CDR2 YSYEKL. V was shortened by 5 bases and J by 4 bases, with 15 bases between the two germline ends. In nucleotides, the CDR3 is TGCGCCAGCAGCGCCAGGGAGGTGAGATACAATGAGCAGTTCTTC. Translation gives CASSAREVRYNEQFF.

V usage is TRBV27 and J usage is TRBJ2-4; weak D call: TRBD1 (5 bases). The assigned J gene may be wrong: the sequence end matches TRBJ2-7 better. This CDR3 has 14 residues. The germline V gene has CDR1 MNHEY and CDR2 SMNVEV (reference sequence). The CDR3 reads CASSLGHPPYEQYF. In DNA, the CDR3 is TGTGCCAGCAGTCTCGGACATCCGCCCTACGAGCAGTACTTC.